This T cell receptor (beta chain) was captured in a study of T-cell memory formation after mild COVID-19. This CDR3 is built from 15 residues. V shed 5 bases and J 1 base; nucleotides not matched to a gene: 5. In germline, CDR1 is KGHDR, CDR2 SFDVKD. Only a few counts were recorded for this clonotype. Its antigen is unknown. TCRdb recomputed calls from the 5' RACE reads with MiXCR, one row per CDR3 protein. The sample includes about 300,000 distinct CDR3 sequences, 15% to 20% of them seen just once. Findings and caveats of the study: Detection of some responders pre-infection suggested pre-existing cross-reactive memory T cells participated.

V gene TRBV24-1 combines with J gene TRBJ2-5; 8 bases line up with TRBD2. Sample: PBMCs or a T cell subset sorted from them (not recorded which). This receptor was taken from a man younger than 35 who had mild COVID-19 (a few samples of this study predate the infection). Cell type and time point are not known. The CDR3 coding sequence is TGTGCCACCAGTGCTCGCGGGGGGTTCCAAGAGACCCAGTACTTC. Translation: CATSARGGFQETQYF.